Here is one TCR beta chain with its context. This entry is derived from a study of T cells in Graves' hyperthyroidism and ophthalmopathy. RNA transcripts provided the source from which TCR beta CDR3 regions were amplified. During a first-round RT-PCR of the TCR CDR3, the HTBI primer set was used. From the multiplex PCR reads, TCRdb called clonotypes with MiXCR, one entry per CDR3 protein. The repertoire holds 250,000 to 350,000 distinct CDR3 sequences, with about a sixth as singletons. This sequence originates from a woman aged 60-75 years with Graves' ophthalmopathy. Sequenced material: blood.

CDR3 region: CASSSTGQANSPLHF. CDR3 DNA sequence: TGCGCCAGCAGCTCCACCGGACAGGCCAATTCACCCCTCCACTTT. V and J are TRBV5-1 and TRBJ1-6, with 7 positions matching TRBD1. The V segment lost 3 bases and the J segment 7 bases; nucleotides outside the gene matches: 7. CDR3 length equals 15 residues. CDR1 is SGHRS, CDR2 YFSETQ, per germline.